The rows below give T cell receptor beta chains drawn from one sample of a study of cytomegalovirus exposure and HLA in healthy donors. Libraries were prepared by immunoSEQ multiplex PCR; TCRdb keeps only in-frame clonotypes and omits some of them. Of over 150,000 clones listed, approximately 80% are singletons. Sequencing used PBMCs. All receptors come from a man aged 25 to 45 in good health and CMV-seropositive. Both conserved end residues are part of each CDR3. D genes are given only for firm matches. Rows may omit the clone size; those that give it use once, few, many or a size class.

j_call,clone_size,d_call,v_call,cdr3_nt,cdr3_aa
TRBJ2-5,.,TRBD1,TRBV7-9,TGTGCCAGCAGCCCCGGGACAGGGGGCCTGGAGACCCAGTACTTC,CASSPGTGGLETQYF
TRBJ2-3,.,TRBD2,TRBV5-1,TGCGCCAGCATAGCGGGGGGCTCTAGCACAGATACGCAGTATTTT,CASIAGGSSTDTQYF
TRBJ1-1,.,.,TRBV4-1,TGCGCCAGCAGCCAAGAAGTCTCGGGCACTGAAGCTTTCTTT,CASSQEVSGTEAFF
TRBJ1-1,.,TRBD1,TRBV2,TGTGCCAGCAGTGACATGATAAACAGGGGAGCCACTGAAGCTTTCTTT,CASSDMINRGATEAFF
TRBJ1-1,few,.,TRBV5-6,TGTGCCAGCAGCTCGAGCGTGAACACTGAAGCTTTCTTT,CASSSSVNTEAFF
TRBJ2-5,.,TRBD1,TRBV7-9,TGTGCCAGCAGCCACCAGGAAGACAGGGCAGGAGAGACCCAGTACTTC,CASSHQEDRAGETQYF
TRBJ1-5,.,TRBD1,TRBV30,TGTGCCTGGACCAAACAGGGGACCAATCAGCCCCAGCATTTT,CAWTKQGTNQPQHF
TRBJ1-3,.,TRBD1,TRBV30,TGTGCCTGGACCCGAGGGACAGGGGATGGAAACACCATATATTTT,CAWTRGTGDGNTIYF
TRBJ2-2,.,.,TRBV28,TGTGCCAGCAGTAAGGAGTCGAACACCGGGGAGCTGTTTTTT,CASSKESNTGELFF
TRBJ2-7,.,TRBD1,TRBV19,TGTGCCAGTAGTCAGACAGGGGCCACGAGGGAGCAGTACTTC,CASSQTGATREQYF
TRBJ2-5,.,.,TRBV29-1,TGCAGCGTTGTGGCAGGGTATGGGGAGACCCAGTACTTC,CSVVAGYGETQYF
TRBJ2-1,few,TRBD1,TRBV7-9,TGTGCCAGCAGCCTCCGGGACAGGGGGAATGAGCAGTTCTTC,CASSLRDRGNEQFF